The entry below gives a single T cell receptor beta chain sequence along with its context. This sample stems from a study of blood T cell repertoires in COVID-19. For the study at large: Sites across the United States, Italy and Spain contributed samples from acute and convalescent COVID-19. PBMCs, B-cell-depleted T cells, or T cells provided the cDNA or gDNA that made up the material.

Authors' methods: Reference gene primer amplification gave estimated nucleated cell counts. Produced via immunoSEQ multiplex PCR; TCRdb's table is partial and in-frame only. Clone size and the V and J calls come from that table; the DNA yielded D and trimming. The sample includes over 150,000 clones, approximately 88% of them seen just once. The CDR3 contains 13 residues. Deletions cut 6 bases from V and 4 bases from J, with 12 bases between. Germline CDR1 and CDR2: MNHEY and SVGAGI. V and J are TRBV6-5 and TRBJ1-2; unclear D gene. Sequencing was performed on peripheral blood. The receptor was isolated from a young man with active or convalescent COVID-19. CDR3 in amino acids: CASRLGGLYGYTF. The CDR3 nucleotides are TGTGCCAGCAGGCTGGGAGGACTCTATGGCTACACCTTC.